The 28 T cell receptor beta chains below were found in one sample sequenced in a study of technical replicates of blood from a handful of donors. The protocol was immunoSEQ multiplex PCR, while the TCRdb copy is restricted to in-frame clones and leaves out a portion. The data show around 70,000 clones, just over 90% seen once. What was sequenced was T cells isolated from PBMCs. The receptor set was obtained from a human donor in good health.

The chain employs TRBV6-5 and TRBJ2-2, with TRBD2 matching 11 bases. CDR1 is MNHEY and CDR2 is SVGAGI in the germline V gene. The CDR3 runs 15 residues. V was pared by 6 bases and J by 7 bases, with 7 bases of the junction left unmatched. The CDR3 sequence: CASRLLAGDHGELFF. For the CDR3, the DNA is TGTGCCAGCAGATTACTAGCGGGAGACCACGGGGAGCTGTTTTTT.

The rearrangement links TRBV6-1 to TRBJ1-5; D uncertain. Germline CDR1 and CDR2: MNHNS and SASEGT. The CDR3 extends over 14 amino acids. V lost 3 bases to trimming and J lost 0 bases, with 6 bases between them. This CDR3 is CASSEFNSNQPQHF. CDR3 sequence (DNA): TGTGCCAGCAGTGAGTTCAATAGCAATCAGCCCCAGCATTTT.

This chain connects TRBV7-6 to TRBJ2-7; D might be TRBD1 (6 bases). CDR3 length: 14 amino acids. The germline CDR1 and CDR2 sequences are SGHVS and FNYEAQ. The V end lost 3 bases, the J end lost 0 bases, and 9 bases lay between the germline ends. This CDR3 is CASSLGAASYEQYF. The CDR3 DNA reads TGTGCCAGCAGCTTGGGGGCCGCCTCCTACGAGCAGTACTTC.

The chain links TRBV29-1 to TRBJ2-7; the D is unclear. V lost 2 bases and J lost 5, with 10 bases in between. The CDR3 contains 12 residues. Germline CDR1 SQVTM, CDR2 ANQGSEA. CDR3 coding DNA: TGCAGCGTTGAAAAGTACCGCGACGAGCAGTACTTC. It codes for CSVEKYRDEQYF.

V and J are TRBV9 and TRBJ2-2; 8 bases are shared with TRBD1. Per the germline V gene, CDR1 is SGDLS and CDR2 is YYNGEE. With V trimmed by 4 bases and J by 7 bases, 9 bases remained unmatched. The CDR3 is made up of 15 amino acids. The CDR3 protein is CASSSQDRAGGELFF. The CDR3 bases are TGTGCCAGCAGCTCGCAGGACAGGGCGGGCGGGGAGCTGTTTTTT.

The chain couples TRBV5-1 to TRBJ2-7, with D possibly TRBD1 on 6 matching bases. This CDR3 region has 13 residues. The V gene's germline CDR1 is SGHRS and CDR2 YFSETQ. Trimming pared 0 bases from V and 7 bases from J, leaving 11 bases between. CDR3 in DNA: TGCGCCAGCAGCTTGGACAGGGCTCGAGAGCAGTACTTC. This gives the protein CASSLDRAREQYF.

The V gene is TRBV30, the J gene TRBJ1-1; 7 nucleotides line up with TRBD1. The ends lost 6 bases at V and 4 bases at J; junction bases unmatched: 2. The CDR3 sequence is 11 residues long. From germline, CDR1 is GTSNPN and CDR2 SVGIG (reference sequence). The DNA of the CDR3 is TGTGCCTGCGCAGGGGGCACTGAAGCTTTCTTT. This sequence encodes CACAGGTEAFF.

The CDR3 bases are TGTGCCAGCAGCCCATGGGGGCCGAATGAAAAACTGTTTTTT. This sequence encodes CASSPWGPNEKLFF. This chain links TRBV7-2 with TRBJ1-4; D is possibly TRBD1 (6 bases). The CDR3 extends over 14 amino acids. Trimming removed 5 bases from V and 5 bases from J, with 12 bases in between. Germline V gene sequence: CDR1 SGHTA, CDR2 FQGNSA. The variable domain in full, completed from reference TRBV7-2 and TRBJ1-4, reads GAGVSQSPSNKVTEKGKDVELRCDPISGHTALYWYRQSLGQGLEFLIYFQGNSAPDKSGLPSDRFSAERTGGSVSTLTIQRTQQEDSAVYLCASSPWGPNEKLFFGSGTQLSVL.

The rearrangement uses TRBV25-1 and TRBJ1-4, with 11 bases aligning to TRBD1. Trimming cost V 2 bases and J 8 bases; bases outside gene matches: 4. The CDR3 totals 15 residues. Germline lookup yields CDR1 MGHDK and CDR2 SYGVNS. The CDR3 sequence is CASSELGQGGEKLFF. In DNA form, the CDR3 reads TGTGCCAGCAGTGAACTGGGACAGGGGGGAGAAAAACTGTTTTTT.

This chain connects TRBV15 to TRBJ1-5; 7 bases map to TRBD1. V lost 5 bases and J lost 6; bases outside the gene matches: 10. CDR3 size: 15 residues. Germline V gene sequence: CDR1 LNHNV, CDR2 YYDKDF (reference sequence). DNA of the CDR3: TGTGCCACCAGCGAGGACAGGTTCGTGATTCAGCCCCAGCATTTT. It specifies CATSEDRFVIQPQHF.

The chain carries TRBV29-1 and TRBJ2-5, with 7 bases that match TRBD2. Germline CDR1 SQVTM, CDR2 ANQGSEA. This CDR3 is 13 amino acids long. With V trimmed by 8 bases and J by 1 base, 7 bases remained unmatched. CDR3 nucleotide sequence: TGCAGCTCATTTGGGGGGGGCCAAGAGACCCAGTACTTC. Encoded protein: CSSFGGGQETQYF.

The gene calls are TRBV30 and TRBJ2-7, with a possible D match to TRBD1 (5 bases). Trimming pared 4 bases from V and 4 bases from J, leaving 11 bases between. Looked up from germline, CDR1 is GTSNPN and CDR2 is SVGIG (reference sequence). This CDR3 is built from 12 residues. CDR3 residues: CAWTSQGYEQYF. The CDR3 bases are TGTGCCTGGACTTCCCAGGGATACGAGCAGTACTTC.

The V gene is TRBV5-1, the J gene TRBJ2-1, with 7 bases fitting TRBD2. This CDR3 has 14 amino acids. Germline trimming cut 5 bases from V and 10 bases from J; bases unmatched to any gene: 12. The germline V gene encodes CDR1 SGHRS and CDR2 YFSETQ. Here the CDR3 DNA reads TGCGCCAGCAGTACAGTGACTAGCTCTAGGGAGCAGTTCTTC. Protein product: CASSTVTSSREQFF.

This chain connects TRBV19 to TRBJ1-1, with TRBD1 matching 10 bases. Germline values: CDR1 LNHDA, CDR2 SQIVND (reference sequence). The J segment lost 1 base and the V segment lost 6 bases, leaving 11 bases of the junction unmatched. This CDR3 is built from 17 residues. Here the CDR3 DNA reads TGTGCCAGTAGACCACTAGACAGGGGGCGCGAGAACACTGAAGCTTTCTTT. This codes for CASRPLDRGRENTEAFF.

The chain joins TRBV5-1 to TRBJ2-5, with TRBD2 matching 10 bases. The V segment lost 4 bases and the J segment 5 bases; nucleotides outside the gene matches: 14. The V gene's germline CDR1 is SGHRS and CDR2 YFSETQ. The CDR3 length is 17 residues. CDR3 amino acids: CASSGSFTSGVLETQYF. The CDR3 region has the DNA TGCGCCAGCAGCGGATCATTCACTAGCGGGGTACTGGAGACCCAGTACTTC. The variable domain in full, completed from reference TRBV5-1 and TRBJ2-5, reads KAGVTQTPRYLIKTRGQQVTLSCSPISGHRSVSWYQQTPGQGLQFLFEYFSETQRNKGNFPGRFSGRQFSNSRSEMNVSTLELGDSALYLCASSGSFTSGVLETQYFGPGTRLLVL.

The gene calls are TRBV5-6 and TRBJ1-5, with D tentatively TRBD1 (5 bases). V gave up 4 bases and J gave up 7 bases, with 9 bases separating them. The CDR3 runs to 12 residues. CDR1 and CDR2 (germline): SGHDT, YYEEEE. DNA of the CDR3: TGTGCCAGCAGCCTGCAGGGCCAGCCCCAGCATTTT. It translates to CASSLQGQPQHF. Complete variable domain (other parts from reference TRBV5-6 and TRBJ1-5): DAGVTQSPTHLIKTRGQQVTLRCSPKSGHDTVSWYQQALGQGPQFIFQYYEEEERQRGNFPDRFSGHQFPNYSSELNVNALLLGDSALYLCASSLQGQPQHFGDGTRLSIL.

The genes are TRBV2 and TRBJ1-5, with a tentative D call TRBD1 (5 bases). CDR1 and CDR2 from the germline V gene are SNHLY and FYNNEI. CDR3 length: 18 amino acids. Trimming stripped 4 bases from V and 2 bases from J, with 21 bases between. Here the CDR3 DNA reads TGTGCCAGCAGTGCGGTGGGCGGGGGATTATTTCGCAATCAGCCCCAGCATTTT. It translates to CASSAVGGGLFRNQPQHF.

The V gene is TRBV5-1, the J gene TRBJ2-1; 7 positions match TRBD2. In germline, CDR1 is SGHRS, CDR2 YFSETQ. The CDR3 runs to 17 residues. J lost 6 bases, V lost 5 bases, and 17 bases had no gene match. The CDR3 nucleotides are TGCGCCAGCAGACTTGGGGAGGGAGCCCGTTTATTCAATGAGCAGTTCTTC. Amino acid sequence: CASRLGEGARLFNEQFF.

The chain recombines TRBV7-6 with TRBJ2-5; unclear D gene. The CDR3 has 13 amino acids. Germline CDR1 reads SGHVS; CDR2 reads FNYEAQ. Trimming shortened V by 5 bases and J by 1 base, and 8 bases separated the two germline ends. CDR3 sequence (DNA): TGTGCCAGCAGCCCCGCAGTCCAAGAGACCCAGTACTTC. Translating gives CASSPAVQETQYF.

The chain couples TRBV10-3 to TRBJ2-7, with D tentatively TRBD1 (5 bases). The germline V gene encodes CDR1 ENHRY and CDR2 SYGVKD. The germline V and J ends were trimmed by 4 bases and 4 bases, with 17 bases remaining between them. CDR3 length: 15 amino acids. CDR3 protein: CAISGTTAVEYEQYF. CDR3 sequence (DNA): TGTGCCATCAGTGGGACGACAGCAGTGGAATACGAGCAGTACTTC.

The CDR3 loop is CASVGQGAGELFF. The CDR3 nucleotides read TGTGCCAGCGTGGGACAGGGGGCCGGGGAGCTGTTTTTT. The rearrangement links TRBV6-1 to TRBJ2-2, with 11 bases fitting TRBD1. CDR1 and CDR2 from the germline V gene are MNHNS and SASEGT. The trim removed 8 bases at V and 6 bases at J, leaving 2 bases unmatched. There are 13 residues in the CDR3.

This clone has a single count. For the CDR3, the DNA is TGTGCCAGCTCCCTATTCGGGAATCGGGATAATTCACCCCTCCACTTT. This encodes CASSLFGNRDNSPLHF. This chain links TRBV7-9 with TRBJ1-6; D unresolved. The CDR3 consists of 16 residues. Between the trimmed V and J ends, which lost 8 bases and 5 bases, there was a span of 19 bases. Germline V gives CDR1 SEHNR, CDR2 FQNEAQ (reference sequence).

The chain has TRBV6-5 and TRBJ1-2; TRBD1 agrees at 7 bases. V was pared by 7 bases and J by 6 bases, with 8 bases of the junction left unmatched. This CDR3 contains 13 residues. From germline, CDR1 is MNHEY and CDR2 SVGAGI. The CDR3 reads CASKMGQSDGYTF. CDR3 bases: TGTGCCAGCAAAATGGGACAGTCGGATGGCTACACCTTC.

V gene TRBV5-1 combines with J gene TRBJ2-2, with 10 bases fitting TRBD2. Germline lookup yields CDR1 SGHRS and CDR2 YFSETQ. With V trimmed by 4 bases and J by 3 bases, 12 bases remained unmatched. This CDR3 has 18 amino acids. CDR3 loop: CASSPQSGGVLDTGELFF. Here the CDR3 DNA reads TGCGCCAGCAGCCCCCAGAGCGGGGGGGTGCTGGACACCGGGGAGCTGTTTTTT.

CDR3 sequence: CASSVGGGQGYSPLHF. CDR3 nucleotides: TGTGCCAGCAGCGTAGGGGGGGGGCAGGGGTATTCACCCCTCCACTTT. The chain couples TRBV9 to TRBJ1-6; D perhaps matches TRBD1 (6 bases). The V end was cut by 0 bases, the J end by 8 bases, with 15 bases between. The CDR3 is 16 residues long. The germline gives CDR1 SGDLS, CDR2 YYNGEE.

The chain links TRBV27 to TRBJ2-7; no reliable D call. The CDR3 totals 15 residues. The V end was cut by 0 bases, the J end by 4 bases, with 13 bases between. The germline V gene has CDR1 MNHEY and CDR2 SMNVEV (reference sequence). CDR3 in DNA: TGTGCCAGCAGTTTATCGATAGTCCCGGGTTACGAGCAGTACTTC. The encoded protein is CASSLSIVPGYEQYF.

The chain links TRBV6-5 to TRBJ1-1; TRBD1 matches 7 bases. The V gene's germline CDR1 is MNHEY and CDR2 SVGAGI. The CDR3 contains 14 residues. Germline trimming cut 2 bases from V and 7 bases from J; bases unmatched to any gene: 7. The CDR3, as DNA: TGTGCCAGCAGTTACGATGGGACAGCAAGTGAAGCTTTCTTT. It translates to CASSYDGTASEAFF.

The chain recombines TRBV5-1 with TRBJ2-7; 9 bases are a match to TRBD1. Germline V lookup: CDR1 SGHRS, CDR2 YFSETQ. The trim removed 3 bases at V and 3 bases at J, leaving 4 bases unmatched. CDR3 length equals 14 residues. The CDR3 bases are TGCGCCAGCAGCTCCAGGACAGGGGACTACGAGCAGTACTTC. The encoded protein is CASSSRTGDYEQYF.